This T cell receptor beta chain was captured in a study of cytomegalovirus exposure and HLA in healthy donors. Study findings and constraints: As confirmed in vitro, a few CMV-associated chains were specific for CMV antigens. Sequencing artifact likely explains a cluster of highly shared sequence variants. Productive status was seen about 87% or about 30% of the time for most TCR beta V segments in an earlier analysis. TCR beta chain V- and J-gene trimming was linked, in a later analysis, to a missense variant in DCLRE1C.

CDR3 length: 14 residues. V was clipped by 5 bases and J by 5 bases; unmatched bases: 4. Germline CDR1 SNHLY, CDR2 FYNNEI. Points on this clone: What it binds is unknown.

13 Jbeta primers and 60 Vbeta primers were used for the PCR. The repertoire was sequenced with immunoSEQ multiplex PCR; TCRdb's copy has only in-frame clones and lacks some. This table has 200,000 to 250,000 clones, roughly 75% appearing once. This clonotype was sampled from a woman in her twenties or thirties in good health and CMV-seronegative. V usage is TRBV2 and J usage is TRBJ1-1, with 11 bases lining up with TRBD1. What was sequenced was PBMCs. The CDR3 protein is CASSLGQGATEAFF. The CDR3, as DNA: TGTGCCAGCAGTCTAGGACAGGGGGCAACTGAAGCTTTCTTT.